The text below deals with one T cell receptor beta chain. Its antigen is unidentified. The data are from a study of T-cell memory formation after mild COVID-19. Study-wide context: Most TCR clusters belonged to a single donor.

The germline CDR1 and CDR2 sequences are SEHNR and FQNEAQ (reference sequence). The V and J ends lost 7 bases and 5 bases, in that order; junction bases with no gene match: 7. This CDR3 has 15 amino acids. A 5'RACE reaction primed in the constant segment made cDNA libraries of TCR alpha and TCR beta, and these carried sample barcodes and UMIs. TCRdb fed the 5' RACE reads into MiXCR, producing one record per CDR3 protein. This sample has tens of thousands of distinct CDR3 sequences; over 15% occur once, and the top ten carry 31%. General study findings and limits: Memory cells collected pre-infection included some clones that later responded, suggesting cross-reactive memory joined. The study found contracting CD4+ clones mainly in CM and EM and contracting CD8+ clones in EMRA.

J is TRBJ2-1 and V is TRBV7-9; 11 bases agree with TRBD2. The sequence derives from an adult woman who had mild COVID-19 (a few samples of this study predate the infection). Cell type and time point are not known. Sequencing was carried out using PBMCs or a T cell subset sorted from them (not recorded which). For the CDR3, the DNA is TGTGCCAGCAACTGGGGACTAGCGGCGAACAATGAGCAGTTCTTC. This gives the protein CASNWGLAANNEQFF.